The sequence of this T cell receptor beta chain was determined in a study of naive and memory T cell subsets (TCRdb year 2017). About the full investigation: An open-source, UMI-based TCR alpha and beta sequencing pipeline was applied to sorted naive and memory peripheral blood T cell subsets. RNA was DNase-treated and reverse transcribed with TCR constant-region primers, mostly using SuperScript III. Complete agreement was observed between the functional CMV T cell responses and the IgG serology results. The paper as a whole reports these results and caveats: Gini index rose and Shannon and inverse Simpson diversity fell from naive through CM, EM and EMRA in both CD4 and CD8 cells. After error correction, over 85% of naive TCR sequences appeared only once, giving much steeper abundance distributions than memory subsets. The repertoire findings for the naive and memory subsets could not be validated against a ground truth, as none was available. A clonotype was defined as a single alpha or beta chain sequence rather than as a paired alpha/beta receptor. A power law was followed by TCR abundance, with an exponent that differed between naive and memory subsets but was consistent across the three individuals. RNA-based TCR counts may be influenced by expression changes linked to T cell activation and differentiation. A few larger clonotypes were found in naive repertoires, especially CD8, and these larger clonotypes were possibly memory cells re-expressing CD45RA.

The library was built by means of UMI-ligation and nested PCR. To cover both TRBC1 and TRBC2, the beta constant-region primer consisted of an equimolar mix of two oligonucleotides. The ligated cDNA went through four rounds of PCR with nested alpha and beta constant-region primers together with the SP2 primer. T4 RNA ligase 1 ligated a single-stranded oligonucleotide carrying the SP2 primer and a 12-nucleotide UMI to the cDNA 3' end. Incubation of the ligation reaction lasted about 18-25 hours at 16 degrees C. PCR2 was typically run as a SYBR Green qPCR and stopped at a predetermined threshold to prevent over-amplification. Apart from the first purification, every purification step used Agencourt AMPure XP magnetic beads. Libraries were quantified by Qubit and checked on a TapeStation, where a main peak was expected near 650 bp. Sequencing of the pooled libraries was done on an Illumina MiSeq using v2 2x251 paired-end kits, which typically yielded about 0.85-2.3 million reads per sample. Each sample's library went into the pool at approximately 4 nM, and about 4.5-8% PhiX was added to help with cluster recognition. As for how the authors treated the data: Decombinator assigned V and J genes to Demultiplexor-processed FASTQ reads by tag matching, allowing a single base-pair mismatch. Collapsinator used UMIs to correct both sequencing errors and frequency errors arising from PCR heterogeneity. CDR3Translator translated TCRs and extracted CDR3s from the conserved cysteine to the FGXG phenylalanine, flagging non-productive sequences. Repertoires were subsampled to equal numbers of UMI-defined TCRs before Gini, Shannon entropy and inverse Simpson indices were calculated. Power-law fits to clonotype abundance distributions were performed by maximum likelihood within the linear range. For one naive CD8 sample, the pipeline and MIGEC produced similar UMI counts, unique TCR numbers and clonal distributions. In one analysis, naive TCRs that were also found in any memory subset of the same donor were excluded from the naive repertoire. A set of some 7,600 CMV-associated CDR3 sequences, compiled from VDJdb and a published dataset, was used to search the repertoires. TCRdb redid the processing of the public reads, applying fastp at Q25 and MiXCR, and retained in-frame beta chains. Every distinct CDR3 protein forms one entry, paired with its most common genes and DNA. V and J calls and clone size were set by TCRdb, not the authors. In all, the sample holds about 90,000 distinct CDR3 sequences, and approximately 10% of those were seen once. The top ten clones comprise 0.12% to 0.15% of the sample.

The CDR3 has 15 amino acids, counting the end cysteine and phenylalanine. This entry keeps only the CDR3 DNA: 45 bases, framed from base 1. V lost 2 bases and J lost 4 bases, and the count of bases not matched to a germline gene is 5. Turning to this clonotype: This receptor's antigen is unknown. No much larger clonotype is one base removed from it; base qualities were not supplied.

From the second PCR step onward, the TCR alpha chain libraries and the TCR beta chain libraries were amplified separately. To determine each donor's CMV status, fresh PBMCs were stimulated overnight with CMV viral lysate, and IFNgamma production from CD4+ T cells was then assessed. Miltenyi beads were used first to positively select CD4 T cells, and CD8 T cells were then positively selected from the CD4-negative fraction. After staining for CD3, CD4, CD8, CD45RA, CD27 and a live/dead dye, cells were sorted on a BD Aria II into four subsets based on CD45RA and CD27. Blood was obtained from three healthy volunteers, and the blood from each volunteer was fractionated into CD4 and CD8 T cells and subsequently into four differentiation subsets. Approximately 120 ml of peripheral blood was drawn per donor, and PBMC were isolated by Ficoll-Paque PLUS density-gradient centrifugation. Sorted cells were lysed in RLT buffer, and RNA was extracted with a Qiagen RNeasy kit and stored at -80°C.

Sequencing input: naive CD4+ T cells from blood. Explained via the paper, the cell subset or site label denotes: naive T cells, CD45RA high CD27+. The chain links TRBV12-3 or TRBV12-4 with TRBJ1-2, and TRBD1 aligns with 9 junction nucleotides. The sequence was obtained from a human donor in good health. The nucleotide sequence is given as TGTGCCAGCAGTTTACGGACAGGGGCCCCCTATGGCTACACCTTC. Its protein is CASSLRTGAPYGYTF.